The entry below gives a single TCR beta chain sequence along with its context. Its antigen remains unidentified. These data originate in a study of Ad26.COV2.S vaccination and SARS-CoV-2 variants. As for the study in general: A COV1001 Ad26.COV2.S trial-arm participant provided the sample. Dosing was one shot or two shots 56 days apart. The study, taken as a whole, reports: Compared with placebo recipients, vaccine recipients had higher spike-specific TCR breadth.

TCRdb keeps only in-frame clones here, not all; method: immunoSEQ multiplex PCR. Of 450,000 to 550,000 clones listed, 89% are singletons. Specified treatment: roughly 19 received Ad26.COV2.S at low or high dose, single or two shots; about five received placebo; per-sample allocation not given. Sampling happened 63 days after the first vaccine or placebo injection. An adult aged 18-55 years in Boston served as the donor. Trimming cost V 2 bases and J 8 bases; bases outside gene matches: 7. The CDR3 is 14 amino acids. The germline CDR1 and CDR2 sequences are MNHEY and SVGAGI. This chain joins TRBV6-5 and TRBJ1-2; 8 bases map to TRBD1. Specimen: peripheral blood, collected in a trial of Ad26.COV2.S vaccine versus placebo. This receptor was taken from a person aged 18-65 years who received the Ad26.COV2.S COVID-19 vaccine or a placebo. DNA for the CDR3: TGTGCCAGCAGTTACCAGACAGGGGCTAAAGGCTACACCTTC. Translation: CASSYQTGAKGYTF.